A selection of T cell receptor beta chains follows, all from one sample in a study of response to subunit inactivated influenza vaccine. TCRdb re-derived calls from the RT-PCR reads in MiXCR, one entry per CDR3 protein. The table has hundreds of thousands of distinct CDR3 sequences, approximately 7.7% seen once; the top ten hold roughly 13%. This sample comprised PBMCs from blood, obtained around 25 months after vaccination. The receptors come from a man aged 50-75 years who received an inactivated influenza vaccine. The CDR3 runs from the conserved cysteine through the conserved F or W. D genes are given only for firm matches. Not every row has a clone size; where given, it reads once, few, many or a size class.

TRBD1	TRBV28	TRBJ2-5	NA	TGTGCCAGCAGGGACCGACAGGGCGGAGGAGAGACCCAGTACTTC	CASRDRQGGGETQYF
NA	TRBV20-1	TRBJ1-1	many	TGCAGTGCTAACAGCCCGAACACTGAAGCTTTCTTT	CSANSPNTEAFF
NA	TRBV5-5	TRBJ2-5	NA	TGTGCCAGCAGCTTGGAGGCAGGTCGGAAGACCCAGTACTTC	CASSLEAGRKTQYF
TRBD2	TRBV12-3/TRBV12-4	TRBJ2-2	many	TGTGCCAGCACCAGACTAGCGGAGAACACCGGGGAGCTGTTTTTT	CASTRLAENTGELFF
TRBD1	TRBV29-1	TRBJ1-1	many	TGCAGCGTGGACAGGGGGAGAACTGAAGCTTTCTTT	CSVDRGRTEAFF
NA	TRBV10-3	TRBJ2-3	many	TGTGCCATCAGGAAACTAGCAGACCCAGATACGCAGTATTTT	CAIRKLADPDTQYF
NA	TRBV15	TRBJ2-1	few	TGTGCCACCAGCAGAGATCGAGCCTCTTCCTACAATGAGCAGTTCTTC	CATSRDRASSYNEQFF
NA	TRBV5-1	TRBJ1-2	few	TGCGCCAGCAGCTTGGGACAGAAAATCAACTATGGCTACACCTTC	CASSLGQKINYGYTF
NA	TRBV10-3	TRBJ2-1	NA	TGTGCCATCAGTGAGTTTGTCCGGGACCCTAACAATGAGCAGTTCTTC	CAISEFVRDPNNEQFF
NA	TRBV10-3	TRBJ1-4	NA	TGTGCCATCAGTGATCCGGCGGCGGATGAAAAACTGTTTTTT	CAISDPAADEKLFF
NA	TRBV6-2/TRBV6-3	TRBJ1-5	NA	TGTGCCAGCAGTTACTCGAGGGCTTTAAGCAATCAGCCCCAGCATTTT	CASSYSRALSNQPQHF
TRBD2	TRBV6-2/TRBV6-3	TRBJ2-1	many	TGTGCCAGCAGTTTGGACCCGTTCCATAGCGGGAGGGCCTCCTACAATGAGCAGTTCTTC	CASSLDPFHSGRASYNEQFF
NA	TRBV5-1	TRBJ2-1	few	TGCGCCAGCAGCTTGGATTTCCGGGACCCCTACAATGAGCAGTTCTTC	CASSLDFRDPYNEQFF
TRBD1	TRBV6-2/TRBV6-3	TRBJ2-7	NA	TGTGCCAGCAGTTACGGGACAGGGATTGGGACCTACGAGCAGTACTTC	CASSYGTGIGTYEQYF
NA	TRBV4-2	TRBJ2-7	NA	TGTGCCAGCAGCCAGGGGGATGGTCGGGAGGAGCAGTACTTC	CASSQGDGREEQYF
TRBD1	TRBV20-1	TRBJ2-7	NA	TGCAGTGCTTCCCGGGACAGGGGCCACGAGCAGTACTTC	CSASRDRGHEQYF
NA	TRBV6-5	TRBJ2-7	few	TGTGCCAGCAGGGCAGCCTACGAGCAGTACTTC	CASRAAYEQYF
NA	TRBV28	TRBJ2-2	few	TGTGCCAGCACCAGGGGGGGGACAACGAACACCGGGGAGCTGTTTTTT	CASTRGGTTNTGELFF
NA	TRBV15	TRBJ1-6	many	TGTGCCACCAGCATAGAAAAAGATTCACCCCTCCACTTT	CATSIEKDSPLHF
NA	TRBV5-1	TRBJ2-3	many	TGTGCCAGCAGGTCGGGCACAGATACGCAGTATTTT	CASRSGTDTQYF
TRBD2	TRBV24-1	TRBJ2-1	NA	TGTGCCACCAGTGTACCTCTTCCGGGACTACAACCAGATGAGCAGTTCTTC	CATSVPLPGLQPDEQFF
TRBD1	TRBV5-1	TRBJ2-3	NA	TGCGCCAGCAGCGACAGGGTAGAAGGAGATACGCAGTATTTT	CASSDRVEGDTQYF
NA	TRBV19	TRBJ1-1	few	TGTGCCAGTAGTATTAGAGCGGGAACTGAAGCTTTCTTT	CASSIRAGTEAFF
TRBD1	TRBV5-1	TRBJ2-1	NA	TGCGCCAGCAGCACTACGACAGGGTCTTACAATGAGCAGTTCTTC	CASSTTTGSYNEQFF
NA	TRBV7-2	TRBJ1-5	few	TGTGCCAGCAGCCCGACTTTAAAACAGCCCCAGCATTTT	CASSPTLKQPQHF
TRBD2	TRBV5-1	TRBJ2-5	few	TGCGCCAGCGCCCAGAGCGGGGGCTCACAAGAGACCCAGTACTTC	CASAQSGGSQETQYF
TRBD2	TRBV7-3	TRBJ2-3	few	TGTGCCAGCAGTTTCGGACTAGCGGGAGGGCCCTTTCGGTCAGATACGCAGTATTTT	CASSFGLAGGPFRSDTQYF
TRBD1	TRBV7-2	TRBJ1-1	many	TGTGCCAGCAGCCCTCGGAGGGGGCAGAACACTGAAGCTTTCTTT	CASSPRRGQNTEAFF
TRBD1	TRBV7-2	TRBJ2-7	NA	TGTGCCAGCAGAAACAGGGGTGGGTACGAGCAGTACTTC	CASRNRGGYEQYF